This T cell receptor (beta chain) was recorded in a study of T-cell memory formation after mild COVID-19. Note on this clonotype: Its antigen is unidentified.

Trimming removed 1 base from V and 5 bases from J, with 14 bases in between. The length of the CDR3 is 16 residues. Germline V gene lookup returns CDR1 SGHAT and CDR2 FQDESV (reference sequence). 5'RACE with constant-segment primers built TCRalpha and TCRbeta cDNA libraries with UMIs. TCRdb fed the 5' RACE reads into MiXCR, producing one record per CDR3 protein. This sample has roughly 370,000 distinct CDR3 sequences, with 15% to 20% found just once. Study outcomes and limitations: CD4+ bias marked clones expanding day 15 to 37, unlike balanced contracting clones. Pre-infection memory carried some responding clones, suggesting that cross-reactive memory joined.

The clonotype originates from a man younger than 30 who had mild COVID-19 (a few samples of this study predate the infection). Cell type and time point are not known. The chain combines TRBV11-1 with TRBJ2-2; unclear D gene. The sequencing sample was made of PBMCs or a T cell subset sorted from them (not recorded which). CDR3 in DNA: TGTGCCAGCAGCTTAGGACGGATAATAGGGACCGGGGAGCTGTTTTTT. Translated: CASSLGRIIGTGELFF.